The source of this TCR beta chain is a study of shared clonotypes between healthy human individuals. Trimming removed 2 bases from V and 6 bases from J, with 5 bases in between. The CDR3 has 12 amino acids. CDR1 MNHNS and CDR2 SASEGT come from the germline V gene. This table comes from immunoSEQ multiplex PCR, and its TCRdb copy is limited to in-frame clones, with some not included. The top ten hold more than 0.85% of the sample, which has about 1.1 million clones, approximately 80% seen once. This chain connects TRBV6-1 to TRBJ1-5; D is uncertain. The source is a young man in good health. Some clones in this sample may be carry-over from other donors' samples. Sequenced: memory CD4+ T cells from PBMCs. Subset in this sample: CD45RA-negative fraction. The CDR3 loop reads CASSESFQPQHF. DNA of the CDR3: TGTGCCAGCAGTGAATCGTTTCAGCCCCAGCATTTT.